This TCR beta chain originates from a study of blood T cell repertoires in COVID-19. At the level of the study: Samples of COVID-19 (acute and convalescent) were obtained from the United States, Italy and Spain. Sources were T cells, B-cell-depleted T cells, or PBMCs; the material itself was cDNA or gDNA.

The CDR3 sequence is 12 residues long. With 2 bases removed from V and 10 bases from J, the gap between germline ends came to 11 bases. Germline-derived CDR1 and CDR2 are SGHDT and YYEEEE. In the authors' workflow: Quantification of nucleated cells was approximated via reference gene primer amplification. This table comes from immunoSEQ multiplex PCR, and its TCRdb copy is limited to in-frame clones, with some not included. V and J calls and clone size follow that table, whereas D and trimming were derived from the DNA. The table lists 150,000 to 200,000 clones, around 88% of them singletons. The receptor was isolated from a human donor in a cohort sampled during active COVID-19. V is TRBV5-6 and J is TRBJ2-3; D is ambiguous. The sample taken for sequencing was peripheral blood. CDR3 bases: TGTGCCAGCAGCTTATCAGGATTTCCGCAGTATTTT. The encoded protein is CASSLSGFPQYF.